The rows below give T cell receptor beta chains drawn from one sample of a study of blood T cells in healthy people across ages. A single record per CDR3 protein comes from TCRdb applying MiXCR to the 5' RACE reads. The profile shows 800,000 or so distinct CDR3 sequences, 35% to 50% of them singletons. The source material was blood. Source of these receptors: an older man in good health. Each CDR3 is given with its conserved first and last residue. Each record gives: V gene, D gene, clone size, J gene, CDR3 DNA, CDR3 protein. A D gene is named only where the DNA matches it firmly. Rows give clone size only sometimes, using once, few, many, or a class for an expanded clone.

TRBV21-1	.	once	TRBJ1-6	TGTGCCAGCAGCAAAGTATCCGCGTCCCCCGATTCACCCCTCCACTTT	CASSKVSASPDSPLHF
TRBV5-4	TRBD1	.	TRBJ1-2	TGTGCCAGCACAAACACAGGGGGCGGGGGATATGGCTACACCTTC	CASTNTGGGGYGYTF
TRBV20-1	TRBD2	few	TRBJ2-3	TGCAGTGCTAGAAGGCTAGCGGGCGCCTCTAGCACAGATACGCAGTATTTT	CSARRLAGASSTDTQYF
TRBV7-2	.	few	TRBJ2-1	TGTGCCAGCAGCTTGTGGGGTGAGCAGTTCTTC	CASSLWGEQFF
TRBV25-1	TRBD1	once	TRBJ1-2	TGTGCCAGCAGGGAAGACAGGGGGAACTATGGCTACACCTTC	CASREDRGNYGYTF
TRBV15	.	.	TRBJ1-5	TGTGCCACCAGCAGAGATCAAGGGATCCATCAGCCCCAGCATTTT	CATSRDQGIHQPQHF
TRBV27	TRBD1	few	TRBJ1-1	TGTGCCAGCAGTTACAGGGGGCTAAACACTGAAGCTTTCTTT	CASSYRGLNTEAFF
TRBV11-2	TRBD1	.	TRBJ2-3	TGTGCCAGCAGCTTAGGGACAGGGGGTTCGTGGGATAAGCAGTATTTT	CASSLGTGGSWDKQYF
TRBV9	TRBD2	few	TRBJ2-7	TGTGCCAGCAGCCCTGGGGGCGGGAGGGGCTTCTACGAGCAGTACTTC	CASSPGGGRGFYEQYF
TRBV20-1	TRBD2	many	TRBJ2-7	TGCAGTGCTAGAGATAGGCTAGCGGGAGGTCGCGAGCAGTACTTC	CSARDRLAGGREQYF
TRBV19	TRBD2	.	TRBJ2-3	TGTGCCACAAGGGACTACAGGTGGGATACGCAGTATTTT	CATRDYRWDTQYF
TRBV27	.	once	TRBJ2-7	TGTGCCAGCAGAGGAAGCGGGTTAATCTCCTACGAGCAGTACTTC	CASRGSGLISYEQYF
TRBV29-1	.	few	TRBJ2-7	TGCAGCGGCCTAAATGGGGGTGGAGGCGAGCAGTACTTC	CSGLNGGGGEQYF
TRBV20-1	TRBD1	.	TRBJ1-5	TGCAGTGTGAGGGACAGGGAGAATCAGCCCCAGCATTTT	CSVRDRENQPQHF
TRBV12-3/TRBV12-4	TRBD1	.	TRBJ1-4	TGTGCCAGCAGTTTCCAAAACAGGGGCACTAATGAAAAACTGTTTTTT	CASSFQNRGTNEKLFF
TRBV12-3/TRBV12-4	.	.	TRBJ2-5	TGTGCCAGCAGTCTCGGGACAACAGTCTACAATGAGCAGTACTTC	CASSLGTTVYNEQYF
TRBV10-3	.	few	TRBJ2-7	TGTGCCATCAGTGATTCAGGAGGGGCCTACGAGCAGTACTTC	CAISDSGGAYEQYF
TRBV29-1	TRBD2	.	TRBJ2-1	TGCAGCGTTGAAGAAAGACTAGCCACCGTATACAATGAGCAGTTCTTC	CSVEERLATVYNEQFF
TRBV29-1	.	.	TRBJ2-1	TGCAGCGTAGCATATCGAGGTGTTGAGCAGTTCTTC	CSVAYRGVEQFF
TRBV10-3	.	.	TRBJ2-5	TGTGCCATCAGTGAGGCACTAACCACGGGAGAGACCCAGTACTTC	CAISEALTTGETQYF
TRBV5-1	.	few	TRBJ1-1	TGCGCCAGCAGCTTGGCTCGGATGAACACTGAAGCTTTCTTT	CASSLARMNTEAFF
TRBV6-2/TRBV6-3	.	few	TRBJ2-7	TGTGCCAGCAGAATCGCCCTGGGGACCTACGAGCAGTACTTC	CASRIALGTYEQYF
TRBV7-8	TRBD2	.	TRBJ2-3	TGTGCCAGCAGCTTAGGTCGGGGGGGACCCACAGATACGCAGTATTTT	CASSLGRGGPTDTQYF
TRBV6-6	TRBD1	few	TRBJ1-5	TGTGCCAGCAGTGTAGACAGGGTCCAGCCCCAGCATTTT	CASSVDRVQPQHF
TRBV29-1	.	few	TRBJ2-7	TGCAGCTTCGGACAAACCAGCGACGAGCAGTACTTC	CSFGQTSDEQYF
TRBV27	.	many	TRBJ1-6	TGTGCCAGCAGTTTAGACCACCCTAGTTCTAGTAATTCACCCCTCCACTTT	CASSLDHPSSSNSPLHF
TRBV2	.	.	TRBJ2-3	TGTGCCAGCAGTGAAACTATATGGGCCGATCCGCAGTATTTT	CASSETIWADPQYF
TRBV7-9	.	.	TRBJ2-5	TGTGCCAGCAGCTTTAGCGGCGGTACCTCAGGAGAAGAGACCCAGTACTTC	CASSFSGGTSGEETQYF
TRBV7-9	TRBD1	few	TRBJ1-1	TGTGCCAGCAGTTTAGGGGACAGGAACACTGAAGCTTTCTTT	CASSLGDRNTEAFF
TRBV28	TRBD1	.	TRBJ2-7	TGTGCCAGCAGTTTCTTCGCCGGGACAGCCTCCTACGAGCAGTACTTC	CASSFFAGTASYEQYF
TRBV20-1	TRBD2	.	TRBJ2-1	TGCAGTGCTCCGTTAGCGGGGAGACACAATGAGCAGTTCTTC	CSAPLAGRHNEQFF
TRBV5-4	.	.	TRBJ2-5	TGTGCCAGCAGCTTGCGGGGGAAAGAGACCCAGTACTTC	CASSLRGKETQYF
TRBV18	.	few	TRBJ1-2	TGTGCCAGCTCACCGTACCACACAAGCTATGGCTACACCTTC	CASSPYHTSYGYTF
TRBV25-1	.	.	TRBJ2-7	TGTGCCAGCAGTGAATTAGGCAGGAGTACCTACGAGCAGTACTTC	CASSELGRSTYEQYF